This T cell receptor beta chain came from a study of CD8 T cells in Susac syndrome. This clonotype occurred a few times. Random hexamers were used to reverse transcribe 0.5 to 1 ug of RNA. TCRdb recomputed calls from the immunoSEQ multiplex PCR reads with MiXCR, one row per CDR3 protein. This sample carries some 160,000 distinct CDR3 sequences, approximately 95% of them seen once, and the ten largest clones take 0.15% to 0.2%. The CDR3 totals 13 residues. V lost 3 bases and J lost 1, with 6 bases in between. CDR1 and CDR2 (germline): MNHEY, SMNVEV (reference sequence). The chain couples TRBV27 to TRBJ1-1; D is uncertain. The sample comprised CD8+ T cells from PBMCs. The clonotype originates from a human donor with multiple sclerosis. CDR3 sequence (DNA): TGTGCCAGCAGTTTGTACAGGAACACTGAAGCTTTCTTT. Its translation: CASSLYRNTEAFF.